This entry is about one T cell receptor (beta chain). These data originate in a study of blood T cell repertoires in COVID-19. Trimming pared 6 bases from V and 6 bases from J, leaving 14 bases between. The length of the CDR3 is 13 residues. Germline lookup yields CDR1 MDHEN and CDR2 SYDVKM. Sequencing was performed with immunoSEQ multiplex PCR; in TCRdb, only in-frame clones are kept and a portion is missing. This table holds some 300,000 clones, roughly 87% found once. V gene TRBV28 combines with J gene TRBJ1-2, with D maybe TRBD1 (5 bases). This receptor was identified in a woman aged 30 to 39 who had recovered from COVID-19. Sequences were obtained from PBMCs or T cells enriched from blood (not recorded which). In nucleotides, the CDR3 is TGTGCCAGCAGCGTTCCGGGGGTACATGGCTACACCTTC. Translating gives CASSVPGVHGYTF.